This T cell receptor (beta chain) originates from a study of radiotherapy plus CTLA-4 blockade in lung cancer. There are 15 residues in the CDR3. V lost 6 bases, J lost 4 bases, and 13 bases lay in between. The germline CDR1 and CDR2 sequences are LNHDA and SQIVND (reference sequence). Assay: immunoSEQ multiplex PCR; the TCRdb copy retains only in-frame clones and omits some. The table has fewer than 90,000 clones, around 83% seen once; the top ten hold 0.82%. A note on this clone: Antigen: not known.

Findings and limits, study-wide: Some TCR clones had been derived from tumors. These clones expanded in peripheral blood after radiotherapy plus ipilimumab.

The TCR originated in a human donor with non-small cell lung cancer who had stable disease on radiotherapy plus ipilimumab. The chain carries TRBV19 and TRBJ1-6, with D tentatively TRBD1 (5 bases). The material was peripheral blood, obtained from a patient treated with radiotherapy plus ipilimumab. The CDR3 DNA sequence: TGTGCCAGTAGGGACCAGGGAAGGTATAATTCACCCCTCCACTTT. It specifies CASRDQGRYNSPLHF.